The clone carrying this T cell receptor beta chain was detected once. This entry is derived from a study of shared T cell receptors in the human thymus. The table came from immunoSEQ multiplex PCR; TCRdb's copy has only in-frame clones and leaves some out. This sample has under 450,000 clones, with 85% to 95% found just once. Per germline, CDR1 SEHNR and CDR2 FQNEAQ (reference sequence). The length of the CDR3 is 14 residues. V gave up 6 bases and J gave up 5 bases; unmatched junction bases: 6. The receptor's source is a human donor. The sequenced material came from thymocytes. V is TRBV7-9 and J is TRBJ2-1; 8 nucleotides align to TRBD2. CDR3 protein: CASSLVSGNNEQFF. The CDR3 DNA follows: TGTGCCAGCAGTCTTGTTAGCGGGAACAATGAGCAGTTCTTC.